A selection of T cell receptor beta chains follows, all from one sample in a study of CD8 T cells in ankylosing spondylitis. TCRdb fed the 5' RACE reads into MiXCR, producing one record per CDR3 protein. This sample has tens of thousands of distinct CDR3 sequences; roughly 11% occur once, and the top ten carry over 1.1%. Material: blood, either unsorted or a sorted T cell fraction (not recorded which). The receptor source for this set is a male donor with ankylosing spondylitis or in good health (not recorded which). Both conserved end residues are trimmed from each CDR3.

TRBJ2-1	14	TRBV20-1	SAREVLSRRGGEQF
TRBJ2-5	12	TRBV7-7	ASSLVGLGGTQY
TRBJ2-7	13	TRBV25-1	ASSEYQGGVGEQY
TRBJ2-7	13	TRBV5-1	ASSGETRSSYEQY
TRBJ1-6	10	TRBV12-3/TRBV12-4	ASSLAQSPLH
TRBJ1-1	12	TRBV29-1	SVEDMTGGTEAF
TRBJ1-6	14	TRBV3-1	ASSPLPGQRASPLH
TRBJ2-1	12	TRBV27	ASRDRLPYNEQF
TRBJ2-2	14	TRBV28	ASSFSGQQNTGELF
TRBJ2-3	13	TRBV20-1	SGGGEQDSTDTQY
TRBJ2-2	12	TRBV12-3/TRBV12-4	ASSRQGNTGELF
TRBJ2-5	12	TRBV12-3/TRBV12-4	ASSPDGFSETQY
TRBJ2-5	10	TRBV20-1	SAEGVQETQY
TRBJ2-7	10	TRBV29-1	SARTDLDEQY
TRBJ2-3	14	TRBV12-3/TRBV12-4	ATSILAGGLRDTQY
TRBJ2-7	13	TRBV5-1	ASSSLQGEIDEQY
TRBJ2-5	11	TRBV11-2	ASSWAAQETQY
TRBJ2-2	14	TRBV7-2	ASQEGLAGGGGELF
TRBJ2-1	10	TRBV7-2	ASSLRGREQF
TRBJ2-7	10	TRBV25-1	ASSRGSYEQY
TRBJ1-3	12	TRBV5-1	ASRQGAQGNTIY
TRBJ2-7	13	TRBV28	ASSPPGQRSYEQY
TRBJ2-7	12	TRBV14	ASSRNRGFNEQY
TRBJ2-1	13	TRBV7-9	ASSLSASAGNEQF
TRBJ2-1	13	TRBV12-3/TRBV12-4	ASSLGQGIYNEQF
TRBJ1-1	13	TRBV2	ASSERGGLNTEAF
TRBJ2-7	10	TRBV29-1	SGRGGIDEQY
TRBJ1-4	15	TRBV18	ASSPRTGGSSNEKLF
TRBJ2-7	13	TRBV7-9	ASSFARQEFDEQY
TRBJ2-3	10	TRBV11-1	ASRTIRDTQY
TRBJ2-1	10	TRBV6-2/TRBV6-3	ASRPRGYEQF
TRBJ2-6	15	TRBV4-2	ASSRTYIQTGANVLT
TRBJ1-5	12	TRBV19	ASRTDNSNQPQH
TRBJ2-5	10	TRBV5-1	ASSRQGETQY
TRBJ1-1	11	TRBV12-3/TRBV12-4	ASSHRRNTEAF
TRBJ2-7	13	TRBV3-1	ASSQVRDSLYEQY
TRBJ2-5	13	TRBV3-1	ASSQGDRGRETQY
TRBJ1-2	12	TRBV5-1	ASSLSEPVYGYT
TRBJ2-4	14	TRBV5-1	ASSFDWQGVKNIQY
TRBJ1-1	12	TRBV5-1	ASSYGQGNTEAF
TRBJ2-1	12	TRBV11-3	ASSPSPTENEQF
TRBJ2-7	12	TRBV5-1	ASSLQDHSYEQY
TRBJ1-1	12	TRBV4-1	ASSQRYENTEAF
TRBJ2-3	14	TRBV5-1	ASSLQGGSSTDTQY
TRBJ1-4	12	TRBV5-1	ASSLVGQFDELF
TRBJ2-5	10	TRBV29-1	SVDEGKETQY
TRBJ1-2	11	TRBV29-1	SVGGQQNYGYT
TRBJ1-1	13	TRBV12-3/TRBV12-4	ASSQPGTAETEAF
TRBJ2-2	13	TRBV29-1	SVCRGLPNTGELF
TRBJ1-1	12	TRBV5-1	ASSPEPGGTEAF
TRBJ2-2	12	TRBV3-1	AGKQAANTGELF
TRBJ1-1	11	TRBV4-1	ASSQQENTEAF
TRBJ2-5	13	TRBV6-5	ASSSSGGAVETQY
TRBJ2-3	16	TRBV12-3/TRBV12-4	AIRNLYKQGMEGDTQY
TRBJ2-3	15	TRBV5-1	ASSPTGGGAHTDTQY
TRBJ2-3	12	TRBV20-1	SVRLAGGSDTQY
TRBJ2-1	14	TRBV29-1	SVEDPERQGYNEQF
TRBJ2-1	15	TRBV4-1	ASSQIKYRGTRNEQF
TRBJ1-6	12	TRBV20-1	SARPQSDNSPLH